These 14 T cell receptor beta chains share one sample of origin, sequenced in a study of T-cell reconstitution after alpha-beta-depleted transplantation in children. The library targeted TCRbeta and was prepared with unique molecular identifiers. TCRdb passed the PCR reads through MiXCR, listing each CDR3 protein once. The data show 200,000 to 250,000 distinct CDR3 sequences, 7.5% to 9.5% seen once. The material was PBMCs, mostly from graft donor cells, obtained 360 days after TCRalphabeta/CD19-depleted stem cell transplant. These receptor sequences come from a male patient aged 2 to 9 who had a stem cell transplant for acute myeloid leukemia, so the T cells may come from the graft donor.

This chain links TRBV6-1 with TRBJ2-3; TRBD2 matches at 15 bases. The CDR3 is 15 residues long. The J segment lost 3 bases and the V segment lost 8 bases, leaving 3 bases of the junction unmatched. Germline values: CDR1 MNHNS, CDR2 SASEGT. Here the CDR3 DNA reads TGTGCCAGCTTGGGACTAGCGGGGGGTACAGATACGCAGTATTTT. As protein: CASLGLAGGTDTQYF.

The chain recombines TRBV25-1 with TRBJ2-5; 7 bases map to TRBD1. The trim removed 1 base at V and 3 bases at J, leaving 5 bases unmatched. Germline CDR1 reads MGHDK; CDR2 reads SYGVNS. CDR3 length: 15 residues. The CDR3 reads CASSELGQEEETQYF. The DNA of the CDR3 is TGTGCCAGCAGTGAATTAGGACAGGAGGAAGAGACCCAGTACTTC.

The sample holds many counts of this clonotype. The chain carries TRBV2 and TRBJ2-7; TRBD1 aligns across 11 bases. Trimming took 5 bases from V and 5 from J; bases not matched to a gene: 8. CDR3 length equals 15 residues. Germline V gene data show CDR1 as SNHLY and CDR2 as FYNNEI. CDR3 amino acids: CASSKDRGPFHEQYF. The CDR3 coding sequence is TGTGCCAGCAGTAAGGACAGGGGGCCGTTCCACGAGCAGTACTTC.

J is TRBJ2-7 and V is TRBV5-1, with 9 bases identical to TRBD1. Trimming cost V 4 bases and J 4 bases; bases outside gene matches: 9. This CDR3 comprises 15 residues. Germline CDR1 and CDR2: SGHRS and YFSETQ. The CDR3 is CASSLGDRALYEQYF. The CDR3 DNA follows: TGCGCCAGCAGCCTAGGGGACAGGGCCTTGTACGAGCAGTACTTC.

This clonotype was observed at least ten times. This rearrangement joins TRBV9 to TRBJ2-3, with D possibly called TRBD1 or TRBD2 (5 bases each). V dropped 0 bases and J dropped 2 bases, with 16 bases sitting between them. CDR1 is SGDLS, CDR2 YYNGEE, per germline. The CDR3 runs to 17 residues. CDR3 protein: CASSVGMGEIDTDTQYF. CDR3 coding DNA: TGTGCCAGCAGCGTAGGAATGGGGGAGATCGACACAGATACGCAGTATTTT.

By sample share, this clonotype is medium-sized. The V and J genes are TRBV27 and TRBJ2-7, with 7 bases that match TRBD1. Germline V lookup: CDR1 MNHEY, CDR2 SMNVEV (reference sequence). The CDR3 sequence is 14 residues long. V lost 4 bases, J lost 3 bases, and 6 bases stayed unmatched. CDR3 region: CASSSDRDSYEQYF. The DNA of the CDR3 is TGTGCCAGCAGTTCAGACAGGGATAGCTACGAGCAGTACTTC.

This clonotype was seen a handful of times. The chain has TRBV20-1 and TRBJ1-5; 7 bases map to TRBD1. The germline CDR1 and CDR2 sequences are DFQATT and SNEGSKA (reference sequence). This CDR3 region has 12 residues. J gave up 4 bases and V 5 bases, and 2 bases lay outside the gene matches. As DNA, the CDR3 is TGCAGTGCTGGACAGGCAAATCAGCCCCAGCATTTT. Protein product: CSAGQANQPQHF.

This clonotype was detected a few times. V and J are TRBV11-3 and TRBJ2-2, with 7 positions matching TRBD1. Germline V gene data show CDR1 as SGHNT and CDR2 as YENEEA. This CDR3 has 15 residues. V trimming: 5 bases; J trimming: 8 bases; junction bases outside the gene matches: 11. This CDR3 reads CASSATGWWRGELFF. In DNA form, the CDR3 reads TGTGCCAGCAGCGCGACAGGGTGGTGGAGGGGGGAGCTGTTTTTT.

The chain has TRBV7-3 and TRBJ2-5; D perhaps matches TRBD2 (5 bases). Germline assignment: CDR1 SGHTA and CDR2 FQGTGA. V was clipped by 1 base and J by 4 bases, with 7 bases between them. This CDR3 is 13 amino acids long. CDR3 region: CASSLNEGETQYF. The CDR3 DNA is TGTGCCAGCAGCTTAAATGAGGGAGAGACCCAGTACTTC.

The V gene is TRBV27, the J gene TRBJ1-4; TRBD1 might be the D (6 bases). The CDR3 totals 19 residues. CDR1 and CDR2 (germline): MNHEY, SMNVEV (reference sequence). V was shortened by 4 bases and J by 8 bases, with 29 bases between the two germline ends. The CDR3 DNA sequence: TGTGCCAGCAGTTCTCCGGGACAACCCTGGGCCCTACTTAGAGAAAAACTGTTTTTT. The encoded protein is CASSSPGQPWALLREKLFF.

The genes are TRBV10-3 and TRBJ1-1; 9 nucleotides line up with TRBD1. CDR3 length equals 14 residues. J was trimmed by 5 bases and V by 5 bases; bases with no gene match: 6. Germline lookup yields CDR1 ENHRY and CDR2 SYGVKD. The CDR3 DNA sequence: TGTGCCATCAGTTTTGACAGGGGGGGAACTGAAGCTTTCTTT. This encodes CAISFDRGGTEAFF.

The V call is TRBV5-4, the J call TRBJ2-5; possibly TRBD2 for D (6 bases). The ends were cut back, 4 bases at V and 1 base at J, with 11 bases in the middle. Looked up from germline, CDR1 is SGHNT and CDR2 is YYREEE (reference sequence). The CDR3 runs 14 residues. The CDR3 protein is CASSRLGGQETQYF. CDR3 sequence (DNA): TGTGCCAGCAGCCGGCTGGGGGGCCAAGAGACCCAGTACTTC.

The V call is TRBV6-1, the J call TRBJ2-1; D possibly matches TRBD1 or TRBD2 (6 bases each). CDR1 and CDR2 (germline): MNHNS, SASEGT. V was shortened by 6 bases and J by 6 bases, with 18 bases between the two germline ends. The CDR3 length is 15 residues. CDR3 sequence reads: CASSPYVGGLNEQFF. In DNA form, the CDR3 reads TGTGCCAGCAGCCCCTATGTGGGGGGCCTCAATGAGCAGTTCTTC.

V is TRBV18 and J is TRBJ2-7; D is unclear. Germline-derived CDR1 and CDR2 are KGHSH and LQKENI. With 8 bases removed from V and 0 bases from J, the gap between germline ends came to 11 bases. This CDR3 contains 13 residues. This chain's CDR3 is CASVGDSSYEQYF. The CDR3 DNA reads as TGTGCCAGCGTGGGCGATAGCTCCTACGAGCAGTACTTC.